Listed below are T cell receptor beta chains from one sample, sequenced in a study of T cells in localized non-small cell lung cancer. The assay was immunoSEQ multiplex PCR, and TCRdb's table has in-frame clones only and misses some. Of about 19,000 clones listed, around 90% are singletons. The sample in question was peripheral blood, obtained before any cancer treatment. All receptors derive from a woman aged 40-75 years with stage I lung adenocarcinoma. Both conserved end residues are part of each CDR3. D genes are given only for firm matches. Rows give clone size only sometimes, using once, few, many, or a class for an expanded clone.

TRBJ1-5	-	-	TRBV5-8	CASSYERGSNQPQHF	TGTGCCAGCAGCTACGAGCGGGGTAGCAATCAGCCCCAGCATTTT
TRBJ2-2	-	-	TRBV5-6	CASSPPANTGELFF	TGTGCCAGCAGCCCGCCAGCGAACACCGGGGAGCTGTTTTTT
TRBJ1-1	-	-	TRBV11-2	CASSLSLLAEAFF	TGTGCCAGCAGCTTATCGCTATTAGCTGAAGCTTTCTTT
TRBJ1-2	-	-	TRBV7-3	CASSPTGGYGYTF	TGTGCCAGCAGCCCGACGGGTGGCTATGGCTACACCTTC
TRBJ2-1	-	-	TRBV2	CASSDRWGRFF	TGTGCCAGCAGTGATAGGTGGGGCCGGTTCTTC
TRBJ2-7	TRBD1	-	TRBV2	CARKQGAEDEQYF	TGTGCCAGGAAACAGGGGGCTGAGGACGAGCAGTACTTC
TRBJ2-7	-	-	TRBV5-6	CASSVDRSYEQYF	TGCGCCAGCAGCGTCGATAGGTCCTACGAGCAGTACTTC
TRBJ2-7	-	once	TRBV5-6	CASSFGTGSYEQYF	TGTGCCAGCAGCTTCGGGACGGGGTCCTACGAGCAGTACTTC
TRBJ2-1	TRBD2	-	TRBV19	CASSEGLAGVQSYSYNEQFF	TGTGCCAGCAGCGAGGGACTAGCGGGAGTTCAATCCTACTCCTACAATGAGCAGTTCTTC
TRBJ2-7	-	-	TRBV14	CASSQEAGTKSYEQYF	TGTGCCAGCAGCCAAGAAGCCGGGACGAAATCCTACGAGCAGTACTTC
TRBJ1-1	-	once	TRBV5-4	CASSSAGDGNTEAFF	TGTGCCAGCAGCTCCGCCGGGGATGGGAACACTGAAGCTTTCTTT
TRBJ1-3	-	-	TRBV10-3	CAIKGGNTIYF	TGTGCCATCAAGGGGGGAAACACCATATATTTT
TRBJ2-1	-	-	TRBV6-1	CASSEGDLGKDNEQFF	TGTGCCAGCAGTGAAGGGGACCTAGGTAAGGACAATGAGCAGTTCTTC
TRBJ2-5	-	-	TRBV6-5	CASSGWGEGQETQYF	TGTGCCAGCAGTGGGTGGGGTGAGGGGCAAGAGACCCAGTACTTC
TRBJ2-5	-	-	TRBV13	CASSSRRVRETQYF	TGTGCCAGCAGCTCCCGCCGGGTGCGGGAGACCCAGTACTTC
TRBJ1-4	TRBD1	-	TRBV27	CASSLGTGGVNEKLFF	TGTGCCAGCAGTTTGGGAACAGGGGGCGTTAATGAAAAACTGTTTTTT
TRBJ1-1	-	-	TRBV5-6	CASSRGRNTEAFF	TGTGCCAGCAGCAGGGGCAGGAACACTGAAGCTTTCTTT
TRBJ1-3	-	-	TRBV11-3	CASSLGQSDSGNTIYF	TGTGCCAGCAGCTTAGGACAGTCGGACTCTGGAAACACCATATATTTT
TRBJ1-2	TRBD1	-	TRBV19	CASSIPQGQGVPGYGYTF	TGTGCCAGTAGTATTCCTCAGGGACAGGGGGTTCCGGGCTATGGCTACACCTTC
TRBJ1-1	-	-	TRBV28	CASSSAGDTEAFF	TGTGCCAGCAGTTCGGCAGGAGACACTGAAGCTTTCTTT
TRBJ1-5	-	-	TRBV14	CASSQTMGQPQHF	TGTGCCAGCAGCCAAACGATGGGACAGCCCCAGCATTTT
TRBJ1-1	-	-	TRBV4-1	CASSQGQGNTEAFF	TGCGCCAGCAGCCAAGGTCAGGGAAACACTGAAGCTTTCTTT
TRBJ1-1	-	-	TRBV11-2	CASSLDLTGSGNTEAFF	TGTGCCAGCAGCTTAGATCTCACAGGGTCAGGGAACACTGAAGCTTTCTTT
TRBJ1-3	-	-	TRBV7-9	CASSLYPGRGTGNTIYF	TGTGCCAGCAGCTTATACCCGGGCCGCGGAACTGGAAACACCATATATTTT
TRBJ2-3	-	-	TRBV5-1	CASSLVLLGESTQYF	TGCGCCAGCAGCTTGGTGCTCCTCGGGGAGAGTACGCAGTATTTT
TRBJ2-5	TRBD2	-	TRBV15	CATSRGELAAPETQYF	TGTGCCACCAGCAGAGGGGAACTAGCGGCCCCAGAGACCCAGTACTTC
TRBJ2-3	-	-	TRBV6-5	CASKDSGTDTQYF	TGTGCCAGCAAGGACAGTGGCACAGATACGCAGTATTTT
TRBJ2-2	TRBD2	few	TRBV5-4	CASRIFNGGANTGELFF	TGTGCCAGCAGAATCTTTAATGGGGGGGCGAACACCGGGGAGCTGTTTTTT
TRBJ2-2	TRBD1	-	TRBV4-1	CASSPRQGATGELFF	TGCGCCAGCAGCCCGAGACAGGGGGCAACCGGGGAGCTGTTTTTT
TRBJ2-5	-	-	TRBV5-8	CASSPQLGETQYF	TGTGCCAGCAGCCCTCAGCTCGGCGAGACCCAGTACTTC
TRBJ1-2	-	-	TRBV6-1	CASREPQRVHGYTF	TGTGCCAGCAGAGAACCACAGAGGGTCCATGGCTACACCTTC
TRBJ2-7	TRBD1	-	TRBV19	CASSPTGEGYEQYF	TGTGCCAGTTCACCGACAGGGGAAGGGTACGAGCAGTACTTC
TRBJ2-5	-	-	TRBV7-6	CASSLIMETQYF	TGTGCCAGCAGCTTAATTATGGAGACCCAGTACTTC
TRBJ2-1	-	-	TRBV10-3	CATGPGNGNEQFF	TGTGCCACGGGACCGGGGAATGGGAATGAGCAGTTCTTC
TRBJ1-5	-	-	TRBV10-3	CAINPDSNQPQHF	TGTGCCATCAACCCGGACAGCAATCAGCCCCAGCATTTT
TRBJ2-7	-	-	TRBV5-4	CASSLAGAPYEQYF	TGTGCCAGCAGCTTGGCGGGGGCCCCCTACGAGCAGTACTTC
TRBJ2-2	-	-	TRBV19	CASSILGYTGELFF	TGTGCCAGTAGTATACTGGGATACACCGGGGAGCTGTTTTTT
TRBJ1-4	-	-	TRBV6-1	CATKTETNEKLFF	TGTGCCACCAAGACAGAAACAAATGAAAAACTGTTTTTT
TRBJ1-1	-	once	TRBV19	CASSLWTRSEAFF	TGTGCCAGTAGTCTATGGACAAGGTCTGAAGCTTTCTTT
TRBJ2-7	-	-	TRBV2	CASSVGTGSSYEQYF	TGTGCCAGCAGTGTCGGTACAGGGAGCTCCTACGAGCAGTACTTC
TRBJ2-3	TRBD2	-	TRBV5-4	CASSLAISGGTDTQYF	TGTGCCAGCAGCTTGGCAATTAGCGGGGGTACAGATACGCAGTATTTT
TRBJ2-1	TRBD1	-	TRBV5-1	CASSSRQGLSSYNEQFF	TGCGCCAGCAGCTCAAGACAGGGTCTGAGCTCCTACAATGAGCAGTTCTTC
TRBJ1-2	-	-	TRBV7-2	CASSLAGATYGYTF	TGTGCCAGCAGCTTAGCGGGGGCGACCTATGGCTACACCTTC
TRBJ1-2	-	-	TRBV6-5	CASSPTFDSNYGYTF	TGTGCCAGCAGCCCTACCTTCGACAGCAACTATGGCTACACCTTC
TRBJ1-1	TRBD1	-	TRBV27	CASSPRTGRSTEAFF	TGTGCCAGCAGTCCACGGACAGGGAGGAGCACTGAAGCTTTCTTT
TRBJ1-5	TRBD1	-	TRBV4-3	CASSQETGQGSNQPQHF	TGCGCCAGCAGCCAAGAAACGGGACAGGGTAGCAATCAGCCCCAGCATTTT
TRBJ2-7	-	-	TRBV11-2	CASGPLNSGSSYEQYF	TGTGCCAGCGGCCCCCTGAATAGCGGTAGCTCCTACGAGCAGTACTTC
TRBJ1-5	TRBD1	-	TRBV19	CASSILGGPQPQHF	TGTGCCAGTAGTATCTTAGGGGGCCCTCAGCCCCAGCATTTT
TRBJ1-2	TRBD1	-	TRBV7-9	CASSFGGQGNGYTF	TGTGCCAGCAGCTTCGGGGGACAGGGAAATGGCTACACCTTC
TRBJ2-7	TRBD2	once	TRBV10-3	CAISEGTSFYEQYF	TGTGCCATCAGTGAGGGGACTAGCTTCTACGAGCAGTACTTC
TRBJ1-5	TRBD1	few	TRBV30	CAWSMGQGNQPQHF	TGTGCCTGGAGTATGGGACAGGGAAATCAGCCCCAGCATTTT
TRBJ1-3	-	-	TRBV7-2	CASSRTASGNTIYF	TGTGCCAGCAGCCGAACAGCCTCTGGAAACACCATATATTTT
TRBJ2-1	TRBD1	-	TRBV19	CASSMRDRGSYNEQFF	TGTGCCAGTAGTATGAGGGACAGGGGCTCCTACAATGAGCAGTTCTTC
TRBJ1-4	-	-	TRBV2	CASNDRGEEKLFF	TGTGCCAGCAATGACAGAGGGGAGGAAAAACTGTTTTTT